Below, 29 T cell receptor beta chains from the same sample are listed, as sequenced in a study of T cell responses to AZD1222 COVID-19 vaccine. Using immunoSEQ multiplex PCR, the repertoire was profiled, and TCRdb retains in-frame clones only, with some absent. The sample records approximately 110,000 clones, roughly nine tenths being singletons. The sequencing used peripheral blood, collected on day 0 of AZD1222 vaccination. The receptors were gathered from an adult in good health.

This clone was detected once. CDR3 bases: TGTGCCAGCAGTCATCTCGTTTCGCCAGGGTTGAATGAGCAGTTCTTC. Translation: CASSHLVSPGLNEQFF. The chain employs TRBV28 and TRBJ2-1; D is possibly TRBD1 (5 bases). The CDR3 runs to 16 residues. The germline gives CDR1 MDHEN, CDR2 SYDVKM. Trimming left V 5 bases short and J 7 bases short, with 21 bases between. The whole variable domain, remainder taken from reference TRBV28 and TRBJ2-1, is DVKVTQSSRYLVKRTGEKVFLECVQDMDHENMFWYRQDPGLGLRLIYFSYDVKMKEKGDIPEGYSVSREKKERFSLILESASTNQTSMYLCASSHLVSPGLNEQFFGPGTRLTVL.

This rearrangement joins TRBV28 to TRBJ2-1, with TRBD2 as a possible D gene (6 bases). The CDR3 extends over 11 amino acids. Trimming took off 3 bases at V and 13 bases at J, with 10 bases between the two ends. Germline CDR1 is MDHEN and CDR2 is SYDVKM. CDR3 protein: CASSFSGVQFF. The CDR3 DNA reads TGTGCCAGCAGTTTTTCGGGGGTTCAGTTCTTC.

CDR3 region: CASPPGGGLYGYTF. The CDR3 bases are TGTGCCAGCCCTCCCGGGGGAGGGCTCTATGGCTACACCTTC. V is TRBV6-5 and J is TRBJ1-2; possibly TRBD1 for D (5 bases). V gave up 8 bases and J gave up 4 bases, with 17 bases separating them. Germline V CDR1 and CDR2: MNHEY, SVGAGI. The CDR3 totals 14 residues.

This chain links TRBV27 with TRBJ1-1, with TRBD1 identical over 9 bases. Germline CDR1 and CDR2: MNHEY and SMNVEV (reference sequence). The CDR3 has 16 amino acids. Trimming at V came to 2 bases and at J to 4 bases, leaving 8 bases not matched to a gene. The CDR3 loop is CASSLRGTGRGTEAFF. The CDR3 DNA reads TGTGCCAGCAGTTTAAGGGGGACAGGGCGGGGCACTGAAGCTTTCTTT.

This chain uses TRBV18 with TRBJ2-1; D remains unclear. The CDR3 covers 14 residues. Germline values: CDR1 KGHSH, CDR2 LQKENI. V was pared by 0 bases and J by 8 bases, with 11 bases between. The chain's CDR3 is CASSPPGKSHEQFF. CDR3 sequence (DNA): TGTGCCAGCTCACCACCGGGGAAGTCCCATGAGCAGTTCTTC.

In nucleotides, the CDR3 is TGTGCCACCAGCAGAGGGGGGAGCTCCTACAATGAGCAGTTCTTC. Translated, it gives CATSRGGSSYNEQFF. The V call is TRBV15, the J call TRBJ2-1; D might be TRBD1 or TRBD2, each matching 5 bases. The CDR3 loop spans 15 amino acids. Trimming took off 1 base at V and 0 bases at J, with 7 bases between the two ends. Germline assignment: CDR1 LNHNV and CDR2 YYDKDF (reference sequence).

CDR3 sequence: CASSAPGSMNTEAFF. The CDR3 DNA follows: TGTGCCAGCAGTGCCCCGGGGAGCATGAACACTGAAGCTTTCTTT. V usage is TRBV2 and J usage is TRBJ1-1; no clear D gene. This CDR3 is built from 15 residues. The germline gives CDR1 SNHLY, CDR2 FYNNEI. The V end was cut by 4 bases, the J end by 0 bases, with 12 bases between.

This chain connects TRBV10-1 to TRBJ2-1; tentatively, D is TRBD1 (6 bases). The V and J ends lost 6 bases and 9 bases respectively, with 15 bases between them. The germline CDR1 and CDR2 sequences are WNHNN and SYGVQD (reference sequence). CDR3 length: 13 residues. The CDR3 is CASSLESRGEQFF. The CDR3 bases are TGCGCCAGCAGCCTCGAAAGCAGGGGTGAGCAGTTCTTC.

V and J are TRBV15 and TRBJ2-3; TRBD2 aligns across 13 bases. V lost 3 bases to trimming and J lost 3 bases; unmatched junction nucleotides: 6. CDR3 length: 17 amino acids. Per germline, CDR1 LNHNV and CDR2 YYDKDF (reference sequence). The CDR3 region is CATSRKGLAGWTDTQYF. The CDR3 DNA sequence: TGTGCCACCAGCAGGAAGGGACTAGCGGGATGGACAGATACGCAGTATTTT.

This clone was seen a few times. The genes are TRBV6-5 and TRBJ2-7, with D hard to call. Germline-derived CDR1 and CDR2 are MNHEY and SVGAGI. V shed 0 bases and J shed 4 bases, with 16 bases lying between them. This CDR3 has 16 residues. As DNA, the CDR3 is TGTGCCAGCAGTTACTCGGTCCCGACGGAATATTACGAGCAGTACTTC. As protein: CASSYSVPTEYYEQYF.

The J gene is TRBJ2-5, the V gene TRBV5-6, with 11 bases fitting TRBD2. The CDR3 contains 14 residues. Germline values: CDR1 SGHDT, CDR2 YYEEEE. V shed 7 bases, J shed 5 bases, and the junction held 7 bases outside the gene matches. In nucleotides, the CDR3 is TGTGCCAGCCGCCTAGCGGGGGGAGGGGAGACCCAGTACTTC. Protein: CASRLAGGGETQYF. The full variable domain, rest sourced from reference TRBV5-6 and TRBJ2-5, is DAGVTQSPTHLIKTRGQQVTLRCSPKSGHDTVSWYQQALGQGPQFIFQYYEEEERQRGNFPDRFSGHQFPNYSSELNVNALLLGDSALYLCASRLAGGGETQYFGPGTRLLVL.

The chain has TRBV29-1 and TRBJ1-2, with TRBD1 matching over 9 bases. V shed 4 bases, J shed 3 bases, and the junction held 6 bases outside the gene matches. Germline V CDR1 and CDR2: SQVTM, ANQGSEA. This CDR3 has 14 amino acids. The CDR3 sequence: CSVAPRDRDYGYTF. CDR3 DNA: TGCAGCGTTGCACCACGGGACAGGGACTATGGCTACACCTTC.

The chain combines TRBV18 with TRBJ2-5; 10 bases fit TRBD1. The CDR3 consists of 17 residues. The junction had 16 bases not matched to a gene; V was cut back by 5 bases and J by 7 bases. In germline, CDR1 is KGHSH, CDR2 LQKENI. CDR3 sequence (DNA): TGTGCCAGCTCATTAATATCCGGGACAGGGGTTCTCGCGACCCAGTACTTC. The encoded protein is CASSLISGTGVLATQYF.

The V gene is TRBV9, the J gene TRBJ2-3; 7 bases match TRBD1. The germline V gene has CDR1 SGDLS and CDR2 YYNGEE. V was clipped by 0 bases and J by 0 bases; unmatched bases: 7. This CDR3 region has 17 residues. The CDR3 region has the DNA TGTGCCAGCAGCGTAGCTGCCGGGACAGATAGCACAGATACGCAGTATTTT. It yields the protein CASSVAAGTDSTDTQYF.

The J gene is TRBJ1-5, the V gene TRBV14; D gene unclear. CDR3 length: 15 amino acids. Germline-derived CDR1 and CDR2 are SGHDN and FVKESK. V was pared by 1 base and J by 3 bases, with 10 bases between. CDR3 sequence reads: CASSQGDGLNQPQHF. As DNA, the CDR3 is TGTGCCAGCAGCCAAGGAGACGGACTCAATCAGCCCCAGCATTTT.

This sequence joins TRBV5-6 and TRBJ1-1; no reliable D call. Germline assignment: CDR1 SGHDT and CDR2 YYEEEE. CDR3 length equals 14 residues. The V end was cut by 3 bases, the J end by 6 bases, with 15 bases between. CDR3 sequence reads: CASSYFGYTAEAFF. The CDR3 region has the DNA TGTGCCAGCAGCTATTTCGGGTATACCGCTGAAGCTTTCTTT.

A few counts support this clone. This rearrangement joins TRBV6-2 or TRBV6-3 to TRBJ1-2; D not certain. Germline V CDR1 and CDR2: MNHEY, SVGEGT. With 5 bases removed from V and 8 bases from J, the gap between germline ends came to 12 bases. The CDR3 consists of 12 residues. The CDR3: CASSPQLVGYTF. DNA for the CDR3: TGTGCCAGCAGTCCCCAATTGGTGGGCTACACCTTC.

This chain joins TRBV2 and TRBJ2-3; a weak D match, TRBD1 (6 bases). CDR3 length: 15 amino acids. V was clipped by 3 bases and J by 4 bases, with 14 bases between them. From germline, CDR1 is SNHLY and CDR2 FYNNEI. The CDR3 region has the DNA TGTGCCAGCAGTGACGGGACACTTTCCTCAGATACGCAGTATTTT. Translating it yields CASSDGTLSSDTQYF.

The chain has TRBV27 and TRBJ2-3; D might be TRBD1 or TRBD2, each matching 5 bases. Germline V lookup: CDR1 MNHEY, CDR2 SMNVEV (reference sequence). There are 12 residues in the CDR3. Trimming shortened V by 2 bases and J by 6 bases, and 6 bases separated the two germline ends. The CDR3 DNA reads TGTGCCAGCAGTTTAGAGGGGGATACGCAGTATTTT. Translation: CASSLEGDTQYF.

This clone appeared a single time. This rearrangement joins TRBV4-1 to TRBJ1-4; D gene unclear. The CDR3 totals 15 residues. Germline CDR1 reads MGHRA; CDR2 reads YSYEKL. V shed 7 bases and J shed 1 base, with 13 bases lying between them. The CDR3 sequence: CASTQTVGTNEKLFF. The CDR3 nucleotides read TGCGCCAGCACCCAGACCGTAGGAACTAATGAAAAACTGTTTTTT.

This clone was found once. V and J are TRBV27 and TRBJ1-4; no firm D call. CDR3 length equals 13 residues. Germline V lookup: CDR1 MNHEY, CDR2 SMNVEV (reference sequence). The V end lost 4 bases, the J end lost 2 bases, and 5 bases lay between the germline ends. CDR3 nucleotide sequence: TGTGCCAGCAGTTCGGGGACTAATGAAAAACTGTTTTTT. It is translated as CASSSGTNEKLFF.

The chain is built from TRBV29-1 and TRBJ1-2, with D perhaps matching TRBD1 (5 bases). Trimming took off 3 bases at V and 2 bases at J, with 7 bases between the two ends. Germline-derived CDR1 and CDR2 are SQVTM and ANQGSEA. The length of the CDR3 is 12 residues. Here the CDR3 reads CSVEEGNYGYTF. The CDR3 DNA reads as TGCAGCGTTGAGGAGGGGAACTATGGCTACACCTTC. Using reference TRBV29-1 and TRBJ1-2 for the parts outside the CDR3, the full variable domain is SAVISQKPSRDICQRGTSLTIQCQVDSQVTMMFWYRQQPGQSLTLIATANQGSEATYESGFVIDKFPISRPNLTFSTLTVSNMSPEDSSIYLCSVEEGNYGYTFGSGTRLTVV.

The gene calls are TRBV4-2 and TRBJ1-1, with 10 bases lining up with TRBD1. The ends lost 3 bases at V and 0 bases at J; junction bases unmatched: 19. Germline lookup yields CDR1 LGHNA and CDR2 YNFKEQ. This CDR3 contains 21 residues. The CDR3 reads CASSQRAHAGQGYLVNTEAFF. DNA for the CDR3: TGTGCCAGCAGCCAGAGGGCCCACGCGGGACAGGGGTACTTGGTGAACACTGAAGCTTTCTTT.

The J gene is TRBJ1-4, the V gene TRBV4-3; perhaps TRBD1 as D (6 bases). The CDR3 length is 16 residues. The V end was cut by 0 bases, the J end by 8 bases, with 16 bases between. From germline, CDR1 is LGHNA and CDR2 YSLEER. The CDR3 spells CASSQDYRASGEKLFF. DNA of the CDR3: TGCGCCAGCAGCCAAGATTACAGGGCTTCAGGGGAAAAACTGTTTTTT.

The sample holds one count of this clone. The rearrangement uses TRBV2 and TRBJ2-2; perhaps TRBD1 as D (6 bases). CDR1 is SNHLY, CDR2 FYNNEI, per germline. Trimming cost V 8 bases and J 0 bases, with 13 bases left between them. The CDR3 is made up of 15 amino acids. CDR3 loop: CASEHRAPNTGELFF. The CDR3 region has the DNA TGTGCCAGCGAGCACAGGGCTCCGAACACCGGGGAGCTGTTTTTT.

The V gene is TRBV28, the J gene TRBJ1-3, with D perhaps TRBD1 (6 bases). V shed 6 bases and J shed 0 bases, with 15 bases lying between them. Looked up from germline, CDR1 is MDHEN and CDR2 is SYDVKM. The CDR3 extends over 16 amino acids. CDR3 region: CASREGQGYSGNTIYF. The CDR3 coding sequence is TGTGCCAGCAGAGAGGGACAAGGATACTCTGGAAACACCATATATTTT.

CDR3 in amino acids: CSAGRTREAFF. CDR3 bases: TGCAGTGCTGGAAGGACCCGAGAAGCTTTCTTT. The chain has TRBV20-1 and TRBJ1-1; D not resolved. This CDR3 comprises 11 residues. Trimming removed 5 bases from V and 8 bases from J, with 12 bases in between. CDR1 DFQATT and CDR2 SNEGSKA come from the germline V gene (reference sequence).

The chain couples TRBV7-9 to TRBJ2-1; D might be TRBD1 or TRBD2, each matching 5 bases. Germline loops: CDR1 SEHNR, CDR2 FQNEAQ (reference sequence). V was pared by 3 bases and J by 5 bases, with 14 bases between. This CDR3 contains 15 residues. CDR3 bases: TGTGCCAGCAGCTTGGGAGCAGGGCGGGACAATGAGCAGTTCTTC. This gives the protein CASSLGAGRDNEQFF.

The chain links TRBV5-1 to TRBJ2-6; TRBD2 is a possible D gene (6 bases). Germline assignment: CDR1 SGHRS and CDR2 YFSETQ. With 6 bases removed from V and 0 bases from J, the gap between germline ends came to 7 bases. This CDR3 is 14 amino acids long. The CDR3 sequence: CASTGVSGANVLTF. The CDR3 coding sequence is TGCGCCAGCACGGGGGTCTCTGGGGCCAACGTCCTGACTTTC.